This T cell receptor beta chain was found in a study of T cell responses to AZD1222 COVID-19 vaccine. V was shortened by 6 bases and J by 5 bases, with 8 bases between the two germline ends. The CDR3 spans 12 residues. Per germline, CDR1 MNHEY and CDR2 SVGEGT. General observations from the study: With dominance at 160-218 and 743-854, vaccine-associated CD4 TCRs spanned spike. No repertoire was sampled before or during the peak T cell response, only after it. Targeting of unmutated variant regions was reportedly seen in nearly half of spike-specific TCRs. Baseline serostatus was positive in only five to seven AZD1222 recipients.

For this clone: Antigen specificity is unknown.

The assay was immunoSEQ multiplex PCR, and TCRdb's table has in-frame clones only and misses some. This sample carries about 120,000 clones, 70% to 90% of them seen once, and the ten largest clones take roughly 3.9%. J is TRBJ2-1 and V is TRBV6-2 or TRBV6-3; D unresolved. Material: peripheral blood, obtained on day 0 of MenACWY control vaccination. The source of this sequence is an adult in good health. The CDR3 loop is CASSMNHNEQFF. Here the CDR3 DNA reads TGTGCCAGCAGCATGAACCACAATGAGCAGTTCTTC.